The 3 T cell receptor beta chains presented below share a single source sample, sequenced in a study of read filtering for tumor transcriptome and immune sequencing (dated by TCRdb to about 2020). Sequenced on an Illumina HiSeq 4000. The Immunoverse kit was used to build TCR libraries from about 400 ng RNA, with molecular barcoded adaptors covering alpha/delta and beta/gamma chains. TCRdb handled the public reads itself, with Q25 trimming in fastp and clone calling in MiXCR, and kept productive beta chains. Each entry merges the rows of one CDR3 protein and shows their most common DNA and genes. Here the sample has some 41,000 distinct CDR3 sequences; 13% occur a single time. The leading ten clones occupy around 30% of the sample. Sequenced sample: a population of CD138-negative cells sorted from bone marrow. Reading the label with the study, this specimen's cell subset or site is: bone marrow mononuclear cells depleted of CD138+ plasma/myeloma cells by negative magnetic selection. The receptors originated from a donor aged 40 or over with multiple myeloma.

Ten or more counts support this clonotype. The rearrangement uses TRBV11-2 and TRBJ2-1; D not certain. The germline V gene encodes CDR1 SGHAT and CDR2 FQNNGV. V was trimmed by 2 bases and J by 3 bases, leaving 11 bases between them. The CDR3 runs to 15 residues. Here the CDR3 DNA reads TGTGCCAGCAGCTTACACGGAGCTAACTACAATGAGCAGTTCTTC. Residues: CASSLHGANYNEQFF.

This clonotype was picked up a small number of times. This clone may be a read error of a much larger clone one base away. As DNA, the CDR3 is TGTGCCGGCAGCTTAGGGGGGACCGGAGCACCCCTCCACTTT. Its translation: CAGSLGGTGAPLHF. The chain links TRBV7-9 to TRBJ1-6; TRBD1 might be the D (6 bases). Per germline, CDR1 SEHNR and CDR2 FQNEAQ (reference sequence). This CDR3 has 14 residues.

This clonotype was seen ten or more times. The rearrangement links TRBV6-5 to TRBJ2-5, with a tentative D call TRBD2 (5 bases). The ends were cut back, 5 bases at V and 4 bases at J, with 17 bases in the middle. The germline V gene encodes CDR1 MNHEY and CDR2 SVGAGI. The CDR3 is made up of 15 amino acids. The CDR3 protein is CASSPLGEGVETQYF. CDR3 DNA sequence: TGTGCCAGCAGTCCCCTCGGAGAGGGCGTAGAGACCCAGTACTTC.